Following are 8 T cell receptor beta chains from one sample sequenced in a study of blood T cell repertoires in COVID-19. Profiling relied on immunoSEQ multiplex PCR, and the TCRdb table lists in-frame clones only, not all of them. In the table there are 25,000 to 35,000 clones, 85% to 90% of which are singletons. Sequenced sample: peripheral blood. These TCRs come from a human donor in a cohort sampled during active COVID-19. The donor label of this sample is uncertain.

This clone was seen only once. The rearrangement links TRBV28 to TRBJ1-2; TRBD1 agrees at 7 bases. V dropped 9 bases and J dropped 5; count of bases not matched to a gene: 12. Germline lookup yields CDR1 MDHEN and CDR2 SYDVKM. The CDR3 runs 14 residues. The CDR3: CASARGQEPYGYTF. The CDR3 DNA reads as TGTGCCAGTGCCCGAGGACAGGAACCTTATGGCTACACCTTC.

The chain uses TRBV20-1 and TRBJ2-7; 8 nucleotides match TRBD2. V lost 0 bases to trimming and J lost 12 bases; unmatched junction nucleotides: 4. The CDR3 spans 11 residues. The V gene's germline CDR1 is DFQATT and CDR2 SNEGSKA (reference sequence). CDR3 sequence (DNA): TGCAGTGCTAGAGAAGGGACTAGTAGGTACTTC. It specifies CSAREGTSRYF.

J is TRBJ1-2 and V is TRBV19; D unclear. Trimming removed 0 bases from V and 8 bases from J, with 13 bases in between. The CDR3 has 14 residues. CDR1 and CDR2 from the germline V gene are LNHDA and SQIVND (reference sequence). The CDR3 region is CASSIDWQARGYTF. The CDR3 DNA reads TGTGCCAGTAGTATAGATTGGCAGGCACGGGGCTACACCTTC.

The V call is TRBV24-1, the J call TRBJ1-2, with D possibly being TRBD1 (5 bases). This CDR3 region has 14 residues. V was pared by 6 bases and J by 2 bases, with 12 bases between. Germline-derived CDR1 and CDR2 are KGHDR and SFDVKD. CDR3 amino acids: CATSRGAGNYGYTF. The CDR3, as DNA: TGTGCCACCAGTCGAGGAGCAGGGAACTATGGCTACACCTTC.

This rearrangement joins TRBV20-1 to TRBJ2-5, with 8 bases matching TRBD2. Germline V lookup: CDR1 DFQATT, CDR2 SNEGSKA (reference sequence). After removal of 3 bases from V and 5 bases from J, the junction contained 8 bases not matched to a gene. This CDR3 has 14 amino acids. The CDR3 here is CSASPTGGGETQYF. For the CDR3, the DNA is TGCAGTGCTAGTCCGACGGGAGGGGGGGAGACCCAGTACTTC.

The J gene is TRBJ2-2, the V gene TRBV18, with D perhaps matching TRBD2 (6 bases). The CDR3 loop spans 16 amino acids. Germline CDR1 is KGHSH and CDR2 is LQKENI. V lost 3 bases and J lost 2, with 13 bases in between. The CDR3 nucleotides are TGTGCCAGCTCACCCCAAGGTAGCGGCAACACCGGGGAGCTGTTTTTT. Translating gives CASSPQGSGNTGELFF.

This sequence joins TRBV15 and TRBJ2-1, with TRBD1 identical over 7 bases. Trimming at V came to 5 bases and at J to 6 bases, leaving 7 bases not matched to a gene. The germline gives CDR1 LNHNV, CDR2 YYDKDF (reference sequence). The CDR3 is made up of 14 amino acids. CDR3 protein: CATSVWKGANEQFF. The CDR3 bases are TGTGCCACCAGCGTATGGAAGGGGGCCAATGAGCAGTTCTTC.

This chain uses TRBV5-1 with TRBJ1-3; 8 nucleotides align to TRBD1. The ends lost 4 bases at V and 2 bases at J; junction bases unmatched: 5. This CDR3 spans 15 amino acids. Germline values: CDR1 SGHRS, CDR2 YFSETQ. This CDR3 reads CASSRGQVAGNTIYF. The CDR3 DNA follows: TGCGCCAGCAGCCGGGGACAGGTAGCTGGAAACACCATATATTTT.